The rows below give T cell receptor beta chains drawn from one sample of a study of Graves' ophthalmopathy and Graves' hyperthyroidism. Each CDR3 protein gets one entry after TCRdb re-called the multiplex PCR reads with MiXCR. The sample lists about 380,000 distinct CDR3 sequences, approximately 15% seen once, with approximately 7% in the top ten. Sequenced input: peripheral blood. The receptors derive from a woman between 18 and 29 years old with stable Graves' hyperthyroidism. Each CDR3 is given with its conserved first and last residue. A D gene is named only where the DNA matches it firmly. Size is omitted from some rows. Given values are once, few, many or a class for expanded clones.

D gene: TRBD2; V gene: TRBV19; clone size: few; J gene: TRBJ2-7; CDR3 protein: CASSKTSETYEQYF; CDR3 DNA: TGTGCCAGTAGTAAGACTAGCGAGACCTACGAGCAGTACTTC
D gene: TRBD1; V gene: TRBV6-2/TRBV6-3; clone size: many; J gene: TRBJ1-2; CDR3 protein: CASREQGAGGYTF; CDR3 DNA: TGTGCCAGCAGGGAACAGGGGGCCGGTGGCTACACCTTC
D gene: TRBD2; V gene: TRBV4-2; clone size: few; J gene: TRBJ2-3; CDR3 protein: CASSQDGLAGGIDTQYF; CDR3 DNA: TGTGCCAGCAGCCAAGATGGACTAGCGGGGGGAATAGATACGCAGTATTTT
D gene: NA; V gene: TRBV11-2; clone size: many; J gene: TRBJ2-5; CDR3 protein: CASSFSRGSRRETQYF; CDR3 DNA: TGTGCCAGCAGCTTCTCCCGGGGCTCTAGAAGGGAGACCCAGTACTTC
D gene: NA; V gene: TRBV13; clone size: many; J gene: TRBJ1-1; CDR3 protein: CASSLQGYVNTEAFF; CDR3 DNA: TGTGCCAGCAGCCTACAAGGTTACGTGAACACTGAAGCTTTCTTT
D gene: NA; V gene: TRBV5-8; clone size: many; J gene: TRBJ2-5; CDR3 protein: CASSFRDTQETQYF; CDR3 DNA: TGTGCCAGCAGCTTCCGGGACACCCAAGAGACCCAGTACTTC
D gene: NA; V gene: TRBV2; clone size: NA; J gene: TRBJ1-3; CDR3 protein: CASQEGLNSGNTIYF; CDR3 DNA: TGTGCCAGCCAGGAGGGTTTAAACTCTGGAAACACCATATATTTT
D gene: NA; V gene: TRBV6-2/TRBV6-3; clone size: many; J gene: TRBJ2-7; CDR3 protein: CASGGTDFSYEQYF; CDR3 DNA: TGTGCCAGCGGGGGGACGGACTTCTCCTACGAGCAGTACTTC
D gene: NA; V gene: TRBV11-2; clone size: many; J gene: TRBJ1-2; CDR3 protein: CASSLPGLDYGYTF; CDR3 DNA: TGTGCCAGCAGCTTACCGGGCCTGGACTATGGCTACACCTTC
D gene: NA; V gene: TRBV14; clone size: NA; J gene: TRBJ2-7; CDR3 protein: CASSQVLSSYEQYF; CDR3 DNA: TGTGCCAGCAGCCAAGTTCTCAGCTCCTACGAGCAGTACTTC
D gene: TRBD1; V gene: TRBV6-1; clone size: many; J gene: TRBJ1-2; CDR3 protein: CASRPQGIYGYTF; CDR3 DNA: TGTGCCAGCAGGCCACAGGGGATCTATGGCTACACCTTC
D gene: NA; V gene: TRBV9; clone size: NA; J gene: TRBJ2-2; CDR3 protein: CASSVVPSRNTGELFF; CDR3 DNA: TGTGCCAGCAGCGTAGTCCCTAGCCGGAACACCGGGGAGCTGTTTTTT
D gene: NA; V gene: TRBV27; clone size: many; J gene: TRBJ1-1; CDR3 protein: CASRAGQGWTEAFF; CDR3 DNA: TGTGCCAGCAGGGCCGGGCAGGGGTGGACTGAAGCTTTCTTT
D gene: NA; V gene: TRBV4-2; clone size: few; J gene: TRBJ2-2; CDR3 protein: CASSQDVGWGAMNTGELFF; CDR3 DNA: TGTGCCAGCAGCCAAGATGTTGGCTGGGGGGCCATGAACACCGGGGAGCTGTTTTTT
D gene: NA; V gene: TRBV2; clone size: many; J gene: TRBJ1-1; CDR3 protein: CASKPQNTEAFF; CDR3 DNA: TGTGCCAGCAAACCCCAAAACACTGAAGCTTTCTTT
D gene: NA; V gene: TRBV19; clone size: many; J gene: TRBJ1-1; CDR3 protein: CASSIGPATEAFF; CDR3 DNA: TGTGCCAGTAGTATCGGCCCAGCCACTGAAGCTTTCTTT